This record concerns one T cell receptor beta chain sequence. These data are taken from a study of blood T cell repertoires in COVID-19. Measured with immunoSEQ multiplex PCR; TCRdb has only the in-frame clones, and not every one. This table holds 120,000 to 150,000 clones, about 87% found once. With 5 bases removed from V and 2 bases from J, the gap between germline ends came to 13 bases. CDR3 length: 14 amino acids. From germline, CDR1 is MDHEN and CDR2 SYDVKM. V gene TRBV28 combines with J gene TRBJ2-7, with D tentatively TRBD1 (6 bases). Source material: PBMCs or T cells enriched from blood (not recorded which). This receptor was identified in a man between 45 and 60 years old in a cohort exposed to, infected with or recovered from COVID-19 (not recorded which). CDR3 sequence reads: CASSPQQGTYEQYF. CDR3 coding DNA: TGTGCCAGCAGTCCTCAACAGGGAACCTACGAGCAGTACTTC.